The present TCR beta chain was sequenced within a study of T cell repertoires in cytomegalovirus infection (dated by TCRdb to the late 2010s). Notes on the research overall: The peptide stimulations were aimed at well-studied HLA-B-restricted epitopes as well as recently identified HLA-C-restricted CMV epitopes, whose presentation resists viral immunomodulation. Donor HLA type was relevant to the analysis, because carriage of CMV infection together with the matching HLA type was indicated by public TCR beta signatures.

General conclusions and limits of the study: In the ex vivo response, HLA-C-restricted CMV-specific TCR beta clonotypes were dominant, and in two of eight donors the single most frequent clonotype came from this HLA-C-restricted group. Cumulative frequency of public TCR beta family members discriminated carriers of CMV infection plus the relevant HLA type in this cohort and an independent approximately 340-donor cohort.

A word on this clonotype: Its target antigen remains unknown. Nothing much larger sits one base from this clone, and base qualities are not available.

TCRdb lists the instrument as Illumina HiSeq 1500. In-frame beta chains were kept once TCRdb had trimmed the public reads at Q25 with fastp and called clones with MiXCR. Rows with one shared CDR3 protein collapse into an entry with the most common genes and DNA. The sample data list approximately 1,000,000 distinct CDR3 sequences, and 30% to 40% of these were observed just once. 11% to 15% of the sample is held by the ten biggest clonotypes. In light of the paper, this sample's treatment or condition label describes: in vitro stimulation with specific CMV peptide epitopes to enrich CMV-specific T cells. Counted from cysteine to phenylalanine, this CDR3 has 12 amino acids. The read is trimmed to its CDR3 DNA, 36 bases read in frame from base 1. As encoded in the germline V gene (reference sequence), CDR1 is MNHEY while CDR2 is SMNVEV. V lost 1 base and J lost 6 bases; the stretch between them is 4 bases long.

The material was cultured CD8+ T cells from PBMCs, obtained from culture after CMV antigen stimulation. This clonotype was sampled from a human donor in good health (CMV status not recorded). Some clones in this sample may be carry-over from other donors' samples. The chain links TRBV27 with TRBJ2-1; the D gene is unclear. The CDR3 corresponds to CASSLFPNEQFF. The base sequence is TGTGCCAGCAGTTTATTTCCCAATGAGCAGTTCTTC.